Shown below are 32 T cell receptor beta chains from a single sample sequenced in a study of graft-versus-host responses after intestinal transplantation. No antigen is known for these receptors. TCRdb keeps only in-frame clones here, not all; method: immunoSEQ multiplex PCR. The table shows over 100,000 clones, with around 94% occurring only once. Sequenced material: unstimulated CD8+ T cells sorted from spleen or lymph node cells, taken before transplant. These receptors were taken from a human donor who was the organ donor for an intestinal transplant.

V is TRBV29-1 and J is TRBJ1-1, with no clear D. In germline, CDR1 is SQVTM, CDR2 ANQGSEA. The CDR3 is made up of 12 amino acids. Between the trimmed V and J ends, which lost 0 bases and 3 bases, there was a span of 5 bases. The CDR3 here is CSVEDRDTEAFF. In DNA, the CDR3 is TGCAGCGTTGAAGATAGGGACACTGAAGCTTTCTTT.

CDR3 amino acids: CASKAGEYEQYF. In DNA form, the CDR3 reads TGTGCCAGCAAGGCCGGAGAATACGAGCAGTACTTC. The chain links TRBV13 to TRBJ2-7, with unresolved D. V lost 7 bases and J lost 4, with 11 bases in between. CDR1 and CDR2 (germline): PRHDT, FYEKMQ (reference sequence). The CDR3 is made up of 12 amino acids.

This chain joins TRBV4-1 and TRBJ1-2; 7 bases are shared with TRBD1. The CDR3 totals 18 residues. Losses at the gene ends were 0 bases for V and 0 bases for J; bases not matched to a gene: 10. Looked up from germline, CDR1 is MGHRA and CDR2 is YSYEKL. The CDR3 DNA sequence: TGCGCCAGCAGCCAAGACAGGGGGTATAGCGCTTCTAACTATGGCTACACCTTC. As protein: CASSQDRGYSASNYGYTF.

The J gene is TRBJ1-4, the V gene TRBV11-2, with D perhaps TRBD1 (5 bases). The V end was cut by 5 bases, the J end by 7 bases, with 14 bases between. This CDR3 has 14 residues. Per the germline V gene, CDR1 is SGHAT and CDR2 is FQNNGV. CDR3 protein: CASSPQGGGEKLFF. The CDR3 nucleotides read TGTGCCAGCAGCCCGCAGGGAGGTGGTGAAAAACTGTTTTTT.

The chain uses TRBV5-5 and TRBJ1-5; D is uncertain. Germline V gene sequence: CDR1 SGHKS, CDR2 YYEKEE (reference sequence). This CDR3 comprises 14 residues. With 5 bases removed from V and 5 bases from J, the gap between germline ends came to 14 bases. In DNA, the CDR3 is TGTGCCAGCAGTTCATGGGGAGCGCATCAGCCCCAGCATTTT. It specifies CASSSWGAHQPQHF.

V and J are TRBV6-5 and TRBJ1-1; 8 positions agree with TRBD1. With 5 bases clipped from V and 4 bases from J, the junction kept 6 bases outside the gene matches. CDR1 is MNHEY, CDR2 SVGAGI, per germline. The CDR3 covers 14 residues. CDR3 loop: CASSETGTGTEAFF. In DNA, the CDR3 is TGTGCCAGCAGTGAAACCGGGACAGGCACTGAAGCTTTCTTT.

This chain uses TRBV5-1 with TRBJ2-1, with D perhaps given as TRBD1 or TRBD2 (6 bases each). Germline V gene sequence: CDR1 SGHRS, CDR2 YFSETQ. V was clipped by 4 bases and J by 7 bases, with 15 bases between them. This CDR3 is 14 amino acids long. This CDR3 reads CASSLRGPNNEQFF. For the CDR3, the DNA is TGCGCCAGCAGCCTCCGGGGGCCTAATAATGAGCAGTTCTTC.

This clone was seen once. The V call is TRBV5-5, the J call TRBJ1-1; D uncertain. Germline CDR1 and CDR2: SGHKS and YYEKEE (reference sequence). V lost 0 bases and J lost 0, with 6 bases in between. The CDR3 contains 14 residues. Here the CDR3 DNA reads TGTGCCAGCAGCTTGGGAGCCATGAACACTGAAGCTTTCTTT. It yields the protein CASSLGAMNTEAFF.

The gene calls are TRBV5-8 and TRBJ1-4; D unresolved. The CDR3 covers 16 residues. Deletions cut 0 bases from V and 2 bases from J, with 11 bases between. Germline loops: CDR1 SGHTS, CDR2 YDEGEE. The CDR3: CASSLVGRPTNEKLFF. DNA for the CDR3: TGTGCCAGCAGCTTGGTAGGGAGACCTACTAATGAAAAACTGTTTTTT.

The V call is TRBV30, the J call TRBJ2-3; D is ambiguous. The CDR3 has 12 residues. The germline CDR1 and CDR2 sequences are GTSNPN and SVGIG (reference sequence). The V gene lost 5 bases and the J gene lost 4 bases, with 10 bases spanning the gap. The CDR3 reads CAWVAPPDTQYF. Here the CDR3 DNA reads TGTGCCTGGGTCGCGCCCCCAGATACGCAGTATTTT.

The chain has TRBV5-6 and TRBJ2-3; D may be TRBD1 (6 bases). V was cut by 2 bases and J by 2 bases, with 12 bases left in between. Germline V gene lookup returns CDR1 SGHDT and CDR2 YYEEEE. The CDR3 runs 15 residues. This chain's CDR3 is CASSFRDKITDTQYF. For the CDR3, the DNA is TGTGCCAGCAGCTTCCGGGACAAGATCACAGATACGCAGTATTTT.

This rearrangement joins TRBV9 to TRBJ2-3; D gene unclear. Germline V CDR1 and CDR2: SGDLS, YYNGEE. V shed 4 bases and J shed 0 bases, with 15 bases lying between them. The CDR3 runs 16 residues. DNA for the CDR3: TGTGCCAGCAGCCCCTTAAGACTCGCTAGCACAGATACGCAGTATTTT. It translates to CASSPLRLASTDTQYF.

The V call is TRBV7-9, the J call TRBJ2-1; D may be TRBD2 (6 bases). Looked up from germline, CDR1 is SEHNR and CDR2 is FQNEAQ (reference sequence). This CDR3 has 13 amino acids. Trimming stripped 6 bases from V and 9 bases from J, with 15 bases between. The CDR3 protein is CASSRRGSSEQFF. Here the CDR3 DNA reads TGTGCCAGCAGTCGTCGGGGGAGTAGTGAGCAGTTCTTC.

The rearrangement links TRBV7-6 to TRBJ1-1; a possible D gene is TRBD1 (6 bases). The germline V and J ends were trimmed by 0 bases and 0 bases, with 11 bases remaining between them. The V gene's germline CDR1 is SGHVS and CDR2 FNYEAQ. The CDR3 has 16 residues. CDR3 amino acids: CASSLAPRGMNTEAFF. CDR3 coding DNA: TGTGCCAGCAGCTTAGCGCCAAGGGGGATGAACACTGAAGCTTTCTTT. The full variable domain, with the rest looked up from reference TRBV7-6 and TRBJ1-1, is GAGVSQSPRYKVTKRGQDVALRCDPISGHVSLYWYRQALGQGPEFLTYFNYEAQQDKSGLPNDRFSAERPEGSISTLTIQRTEQRDSAMYRCASSLAPRGMNTEAFFGQGTRLTVV.

The chain carries TRBV2 and TRBJ1-2; no definite D call. Trimming removed 6 bases at V and 3 bases at J, with 14 bases between. Germline values: CDR1 SNHLY, CDR2 FYNNEI. This CDR3 has 14 amino acids. In DNA form, the CDR3 reads TGTGCCAGCAGCCAACATATCCTCTACTATGGCTACACCTTC. As protein: CASSQHILYYGYTF.

The V and J genes are TRBV9 and TRBJ1-1; D possibly corresponds to TRBD1 (5 bases). V shed 0 bases and J shed 0 bases, with 12 bases lying between them. The CDR3 has 16 residues. CDR1 is SGDLS, CDR2 YYNGEE, per germline. The CDR3 coding sequence is TGTGCCAGCAGCGTAGGGGACGGACACTTGAACACTGAAGCTTTCTTT. It encodes CASSVGDGHLNTEAFF.

The V call is TRBV7-9, the J call TRBJ1-1, with D unresolved. The CDR3 totals 10 residues. Between the trimmed V and J ends, which lost 1 base and 8 bases, there was a span of 2 bases. The V gene's germline CDR1 is SEHNR and CDR2 FQNEAQ (reference sequence). The CDR3 here is CASSLEEAFF. The CDR3 DNA follows: TGTGCCAGCAGCTTAGAAGAAGCTTTCTTT.

This clone was seen just once. The chain combines TRBV7-9 with TRBJ1-1, with a tentative D call TRBD1 (5 bases). Looked up from germline, CDR1 is SEHNR and CDR2 is FQNEAQ (reference sequence). V lost 1 base to trimming and J lost 0 bases, with 6 bases between them. The CDR3 sequence is 14 residues long. CDR3 sequence (DNA): TGTGCCAGCAGCTTAGAGGGGATGAACACTGAAGCTTTCTTT. This sequence encodes CASSLEGMNTEAFF.

The sample holds one count of this clone. The gene calls are TRBV4-3 and TRBJ2-7, with D perhaps matching TRBD2 (6 bases). Germline V lookup: CDR1 LGHNA, CDR2 YSLEER. The CDR3 extends over 12 amino acids. V lost 1 base, J lost 7 bases, and 8 bases lay in between. As DNA, the CDR3 is TGCGCCAGCAGCCAAGCGGAGGGTGAGCAGTACTTC. Protein product: CASSQAEGEQYF.

With regard to this clone: At one boundary the junction diverges from the germline segment, which might be a read error. The rearrangement uses TRBV7-7 and TRBJ2-1; 10 bases agree with TRBD2. This CDR3 has 16 residues. Germline V lookup: CDR1 SSHAT, CDR2 FNYEAQ (reference sequence). As DNA, the CDR3 is TGTGCTAGCAGCTTAGGTAGGACTAGCGGACTAACCTCGAAGTTCTTC. It yields the protein CASSLGRTSGLTSKFF. Filled out from reference TRBV7-7 and TRBJ2-1, the complete variable domain reads GAGVSQSPRYKVTKRGQDVTLRCDPISSHATLYWYQQALGQGPEFLTYFNYEAQPDKSGLPSDRFSAERPEGSISTLTIQRTEQRDSAMYRCASSLGRTSGLTSKFFGPGTRLTVL.

The chain links TRBV5-1 to TRBJ2-7; D perhaps matches TRBD1 (6 bases). Trimming shortened V by 4 bases and J by 2 bases, and 13 bases separated the two germline ends. Germline V gene data show CDR1 as SGHRS and CDR2 as YFSETQ. The CDR3 loop spans 14 amino acids. The CDR3 sequence is CASSLGGQTYEQYF. The CDR3 DNA reads TGCGCCAGCAGCCTGGGTGGACAGACCTACGAGCAGTACTTC.

This clone has only one observation. The chain couples TRBV27 to TRBJ2-3; either TRBD1 or TRBD2 may fit D (5 bases each). CDR1 and CDR2 (germline): MNHEY, SMNVEV (reference sequence). CDR3 size: 12 residues. Between the trimmed V and J ends, which lost 6 bases and 6 bases, there was a span of 10 bases. CDR3 in amino acids: CASRRGLDTQYF. In DNA form, the CDR3 reads TGTGCCAGCAGGAGGGGTTTGGATACGCAGTATTTT.

J is TRBJ1-2 and V is TRBV28; D may be TRBD1 (6 bases). The CDR3 loop spans 14 amino acids. In germline, CDR1 is MDHEN, CDR2 SYDVKM. Trimming took 10 bases from V and 0 from J, leaving 15 bases between them. The DNA for the CDR3 is TGTGCCACCGTGGGGGCGAGGACTAACTATGGCTACACCTTC. As protein: CATVGARTNYGYTF.

The V gene is TRBV27, the J gene TRBJ2-3, with 9 bases matching TRBD2. The CDR3 loop spans 16 amino acids. Germline CDR1 is MNHEY and CDR2 is SMNVEV (reference sequence). After removal of 7 bases from V and 0 bases from J, the junction contained 8 bases not matched to a gene. CDR3 sequence: CASTPKTSGSTDTQYF. As DNA, the CDR3 is TGTGCCAGCACCCCTAAAACTAGCGGGAGCACAGATACGCAGTATTTT.

The chain recombines TRBV5-1 with TRBJ2-3; the match to TRBD1 covers 11 bases. CDR3 length: 17 residues. Unmatched junction bases numbered 6, after V lost 1 base and J lost 2 bases. In germline, CDR1 is SGHRS, CDR2 YFSETQ. This CDR3 reads CASSLSGQGGPTDTQYF. Here the CDR3 DNA reads TGCGCCAGCAGCTTGTCGGGACAGGGGGGTCCCACAGATACGCAGTATTTT. Filled out from reference TRBV5-1 and TRBJ2-3, the complete variable domain reads KAGVTQTPRYLIKTRGQQVTLSCSPISGHRSVSWYQQTPGQGLQFLFEYFSETQRNKGNFPGRFSGRQFSNSRSEMNVSTLELGDSALYLCASSLSGQGGPTDTQYFGPGTRLTVL.

This chain uses TRBV7-8 with TRBJ2-1; 9 positions agree with TRBD2. CDR1 SGHVS and CDR2 FQNEAQ come from the germline V gene. There are 16 residues in the CDR3. J lost 4 bases, V lost 5 bases, and 9 bases had no gene match. In DNA form, the CDR3 reads TGTGCCAGCAGCCCCCGGGTAGCGGGAGCGTACAATGAGCAGTTCTTC. Its protein product is CASSPRVAGAYNEQFF.

V and J are TRBV28 and TRBJ1-5; D unclear. CDR1 MDHEN and CDR2 SYDVKM come from the germline V gene. The CDR3 covers 13 residues. V was shortened by 2 bases and J by 5 bases, with 7 bases between the two germline ends. The CDR3, as DNA: TGTGCCAGCAGTTTAGTTGGAGATCAGCCCCAGCATTTT. It yields the protein CASSLVGDQPQHF. The full variable domain, its missing parts supplied by reference TRBV28 and TRBJ1-5, is DVKVTQSSRYLVKRTGEKVFLECVQDMDHENMFWYRQDPGLGLRLIYFSYDVKMKEKGDIPEGYSVSREKKERFSLILESASTNQTSMYLCASSLVGDQPQHFGDGTRLSIL.

This chain links TRBV11-2 with TRBJ2-3, with D hard to call. The germline V gene encodes CDR1 SGHAT and CDR2 FQNNGV. The CDR3 is 17 residues long. Trimming removed 4 bases at V and 3 bases at J, with 20 bases between. The CDR3 loop reads CASSSSLARKGTDTQYF. The CDR3, as DNA: TGTGCCAGCAGCTCATCTTTGGCGCGGAAAGGGACAGATACGCAGTATTTT.

V is TRBV11-2 and J is TRBJ2-3, with D perhaps matching TRBD2 (6 bases). V was pared by 0 bases and J by 4 bases, with 11 bases between. The CDR3 runs to 15 residues. Germline CDR1 is SGHAT and CDR2 is FQNNGV. CDR3 amino acids: CASSLEPSVADTQYF. CDR3 nucleotide sequence: TGTGCCAGCAGCTTAGAACCTAGCGTAGCAGATACGCAGTATTTT.

The V and J genes are TRBV19 and TRBJ2-1, with 12 bases aligning to TRBD2. After removal of 5 bases from V and 3 bases from J, the junction contained 2 bases not matched to a gene. Germline V gene lookup returns CDR1 LNHDA and CDR2 SQIVND (reference sequence). The CDR3 runs 15 residues. The CDR3: CASSVGLAGYNEQFF. In DNA form, the CDR3 reads TGTGCCAGTAGTGTGGGACTAGCGGGCTACAATGAGCAGTTCTTC. Combining the CDR3 with reference TRBV19 and TRBJ2-1 gives the whole variable domain DGGITQSPKYLFRKEGQNVTLSCEQNLNHDAMYWYRQDPGQGLRLIYYSQIVNDFQKGDIAEGYSVSREKKESFPLTVTSAQKNPTAFYLCASSVGLAGYNEQFFGPGTRLTVL.

The chain couples TRBV28 to TRBJ2-7, with TRBD2 matching 9 bases. The germline V gene encodes CDR1 MDHEN and CDR2 SYDVKM. This CDR3 has 18 amino acids. Trimming cost V 5 bases and J 0 bases; bases outside gene matches: 14. This CDR3 is CASSPGLAPIKSSYEQYF. The CDR3, as DNA: TGTGCCAGCAGTCCGGGACTAGCACCCATCAAGAGCTCCTACGAGCAGTACTTC.

The chain combines TRBV4-3 with TRBJ1-4; TRBD1 matches 8 bases. The CDR3 covers 15 residues. Germline CDR1 reads LGHNA; CDR2 reads YSLEER. V lost 3 bases and J lost 10; bases outside the gene matches: 10. CDR3: CASSQAGTGSGKLFF. In nucleotides, the CDR3 is TGCGCCAGCAGCCAGGCAGGGACAGGCTCCGGAAAACTGTTTTTT.